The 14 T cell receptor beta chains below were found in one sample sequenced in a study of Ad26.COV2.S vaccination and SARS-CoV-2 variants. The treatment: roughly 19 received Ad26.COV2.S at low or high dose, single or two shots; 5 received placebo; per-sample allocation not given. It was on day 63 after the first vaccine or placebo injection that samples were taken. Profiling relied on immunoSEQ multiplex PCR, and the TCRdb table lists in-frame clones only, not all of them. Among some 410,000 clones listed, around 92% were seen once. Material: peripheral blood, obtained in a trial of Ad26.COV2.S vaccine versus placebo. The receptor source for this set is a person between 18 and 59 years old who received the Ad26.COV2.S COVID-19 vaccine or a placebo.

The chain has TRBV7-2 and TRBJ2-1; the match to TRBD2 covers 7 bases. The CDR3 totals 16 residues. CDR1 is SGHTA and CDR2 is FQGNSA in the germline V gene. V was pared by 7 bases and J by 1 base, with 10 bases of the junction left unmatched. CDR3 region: CASTAQRGDSYNEQFF. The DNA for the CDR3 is TGTGCCAGCACCGCCCAACGGGGGGATTCCTACAATGAGCAGTTCTTC.

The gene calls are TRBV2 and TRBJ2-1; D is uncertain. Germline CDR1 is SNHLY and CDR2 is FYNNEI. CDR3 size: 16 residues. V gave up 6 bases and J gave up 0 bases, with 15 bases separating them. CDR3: CASRVQQWSSYNEQFF. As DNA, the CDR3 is TGTGCCAGCAGAGTACAACAGTGGAGCTCCTACAATGAGCAGTTCTTC.

The chain's CDR3 is CASSSGLGLDPYGYTF. Written as DNA, the CDR3 is TGTGCCAGCAGCTCGGGCCTAGGTCTGGATCCCTATGGCTACACCTTC. This sequence joins TRBV7-9 and TRBJ1-2, with D hard to call. V lost 4 bases, J lost 4 bases, and 19 bases lay in between. Per germline, CDR1 SEHNR and CDR2 FQNEAQ (reference sequence). This CDR3 contains 16 residues.

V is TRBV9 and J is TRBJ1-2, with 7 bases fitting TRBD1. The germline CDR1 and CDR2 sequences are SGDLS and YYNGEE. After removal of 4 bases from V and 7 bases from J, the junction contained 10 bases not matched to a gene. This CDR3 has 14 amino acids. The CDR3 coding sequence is TGTGCCAGCAGCACCCCTCCCAGGGGGGGTGGCTACACCTTC. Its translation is CASSTPPRGGGYTF. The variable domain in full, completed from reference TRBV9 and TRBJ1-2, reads DSGVTQTPKHLITATGQRVTLRCSPRSGDLSVYWYQQSLDQGLQFLIQYYNGEERAKGNILERFSAQQFPDLHSELNLSSLELGDSALYFCASSTPPRGGGYTFGSGTRLTVV.

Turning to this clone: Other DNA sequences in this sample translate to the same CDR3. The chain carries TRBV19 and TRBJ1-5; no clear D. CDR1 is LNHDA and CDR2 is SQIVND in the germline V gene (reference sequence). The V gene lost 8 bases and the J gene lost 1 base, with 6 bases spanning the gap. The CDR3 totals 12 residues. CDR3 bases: TGTGCCAGTTCCTTGAGCAATCAGCCCCAGCATTTT. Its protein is CASSLSNQPQHF.

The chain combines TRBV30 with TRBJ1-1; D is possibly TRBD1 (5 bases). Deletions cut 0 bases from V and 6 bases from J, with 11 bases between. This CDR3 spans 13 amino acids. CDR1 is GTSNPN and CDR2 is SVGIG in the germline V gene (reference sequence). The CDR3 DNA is TGTGCCTGGAGTGTTCAGGGTGTCTCTGAAGCTTTCTTT. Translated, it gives CAWSVQGVSEAFF.

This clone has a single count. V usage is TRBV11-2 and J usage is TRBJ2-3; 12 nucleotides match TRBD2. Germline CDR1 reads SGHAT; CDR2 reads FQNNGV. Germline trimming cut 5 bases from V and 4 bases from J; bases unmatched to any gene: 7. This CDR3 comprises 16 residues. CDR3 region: CASSLLAGGLSDTQYF. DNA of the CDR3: TGTGCCAGCAGCCTGCTAGCGGGGGGGCTCTCAGATACGCAGTATTTT.

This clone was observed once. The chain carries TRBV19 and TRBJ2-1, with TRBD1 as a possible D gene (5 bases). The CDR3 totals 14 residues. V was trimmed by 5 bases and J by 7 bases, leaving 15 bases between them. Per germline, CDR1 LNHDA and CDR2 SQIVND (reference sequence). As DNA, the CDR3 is TGTGCCAGTAGTTTCAGGGTTGTAGTAAATGAGCAGTTCTTC. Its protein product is CASSFRVVVNEQFF.

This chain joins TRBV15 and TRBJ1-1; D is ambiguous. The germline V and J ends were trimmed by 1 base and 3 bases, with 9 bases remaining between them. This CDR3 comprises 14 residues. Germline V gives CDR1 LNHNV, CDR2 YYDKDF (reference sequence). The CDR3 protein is CATSRVRVDTEAFF. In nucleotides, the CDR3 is TGTGCCACCAGCAGAGTTCGGGTGGACACTGAAGCTTTCTTT.

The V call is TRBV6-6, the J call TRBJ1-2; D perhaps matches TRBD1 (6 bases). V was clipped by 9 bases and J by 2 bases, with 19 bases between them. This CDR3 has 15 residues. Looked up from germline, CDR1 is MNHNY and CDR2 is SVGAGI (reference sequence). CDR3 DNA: TGTGCCAGTAATCAACCCGGGGGGCCGAACTATGGCTACACCTTC. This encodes CASNQPGGPNYGYTF.

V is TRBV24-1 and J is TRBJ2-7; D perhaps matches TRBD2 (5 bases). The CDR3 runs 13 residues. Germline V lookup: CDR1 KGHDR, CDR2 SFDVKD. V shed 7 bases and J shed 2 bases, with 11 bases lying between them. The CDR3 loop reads CATRRAYPYEQYF. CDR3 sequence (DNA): TGTGCCACCAGGAGGGCCTACCCCTACGAGCAGTACTTC.

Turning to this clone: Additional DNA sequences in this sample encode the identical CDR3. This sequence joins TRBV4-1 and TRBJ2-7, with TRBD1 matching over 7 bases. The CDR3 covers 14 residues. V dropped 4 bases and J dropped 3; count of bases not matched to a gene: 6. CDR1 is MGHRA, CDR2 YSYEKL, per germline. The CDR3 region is CASSRRDRDYEQYF. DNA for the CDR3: TGCGCCAGCAGCCGCCGGGACAGAGACTACGAGCAGTACTTC.

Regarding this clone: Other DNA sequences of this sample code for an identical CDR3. The CDR3 DNA follows: TGCGCCAGCAGCTTGGGGGGGCCCTACAATGAGCAGTTCTTC. This sequence encodes CASSLGGPYNEQFF. The chain joins TRBV5-1 to TRBJ2-1; D is perhaps TRBD1 (6 bases). This CDR3 has 14 amino acids. Per germline, CDR1 SGHRS and CDR2 YFSETQ. The V and J ends lost 0 bases and 2 bases respectively, with 6 bases between them.

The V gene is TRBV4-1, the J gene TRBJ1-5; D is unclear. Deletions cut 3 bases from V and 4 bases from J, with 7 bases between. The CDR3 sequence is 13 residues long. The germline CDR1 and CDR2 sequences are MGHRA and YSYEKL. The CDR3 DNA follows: TGCGCCAGCAGCCACCCAAAAAATCAGCCCCAGCATTTT. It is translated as CASSHPKNQPQHF.